The T cell receptor beta chain under discussion was sequenced for a study of esophageal squamous cell carcinoma under preoperative chemotherapy. One entry per CDR3 protein results from TCRdb running MiXCR on the PCR reads. Of about 30,000 distinct CDR3 sequences listed, 40% to 60% are singletons. Time point given: before preoperative PTX-NDP chemotherapy. Before surgery, patients were given preoperative paclitaxel-nedaplatin chemotherapy. The V gene's germline CDR1 is KGHDR and CDR2 SFDVKD. The germline V and J ends were trimmed by 5 bases and 13 bases, with 23 bases remaining between them. The CDR3 extends over 15 amino acids.

The TCR originated in a human donor with esophageal squamous cell carcinoma. The donor label of this sample is uncertain. This material was obtained from a patient given preoperative chemotherapy. V gene TRBV24-1 combines with J gene TRBJ2-1; D gene unclear. For the CDR3, the DNA is TGTGCCACCAGTGGTAAGGCGCTCCAACAAGAGACCCAGTTCTTC. Translating gives CATSGKALQQETQFF.